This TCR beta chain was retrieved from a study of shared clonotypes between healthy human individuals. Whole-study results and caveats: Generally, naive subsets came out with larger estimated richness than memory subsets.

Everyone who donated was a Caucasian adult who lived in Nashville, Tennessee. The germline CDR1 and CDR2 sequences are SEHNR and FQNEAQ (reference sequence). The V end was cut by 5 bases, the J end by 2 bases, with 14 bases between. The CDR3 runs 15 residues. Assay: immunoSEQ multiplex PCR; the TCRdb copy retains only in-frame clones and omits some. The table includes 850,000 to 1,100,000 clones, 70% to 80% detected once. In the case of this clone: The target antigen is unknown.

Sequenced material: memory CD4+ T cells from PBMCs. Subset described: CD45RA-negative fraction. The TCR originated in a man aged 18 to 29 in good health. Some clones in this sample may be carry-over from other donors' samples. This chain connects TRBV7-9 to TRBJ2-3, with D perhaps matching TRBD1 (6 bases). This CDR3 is CASSRLQGDTDTQYF. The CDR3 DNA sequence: TGTGCCAGCAGCCGCTTACAGGGTGACACAGATACGCAGTATTTT.